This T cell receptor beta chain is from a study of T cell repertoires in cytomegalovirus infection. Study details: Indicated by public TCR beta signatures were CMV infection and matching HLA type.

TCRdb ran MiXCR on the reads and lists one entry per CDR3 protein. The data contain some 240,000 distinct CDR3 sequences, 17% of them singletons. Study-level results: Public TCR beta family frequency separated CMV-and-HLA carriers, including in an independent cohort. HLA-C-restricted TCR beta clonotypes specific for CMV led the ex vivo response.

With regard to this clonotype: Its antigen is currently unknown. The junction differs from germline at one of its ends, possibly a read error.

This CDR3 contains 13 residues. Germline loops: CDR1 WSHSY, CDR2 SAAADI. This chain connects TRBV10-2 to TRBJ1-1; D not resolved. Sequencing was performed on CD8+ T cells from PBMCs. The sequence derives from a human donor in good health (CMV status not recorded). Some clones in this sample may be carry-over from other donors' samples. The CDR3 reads CASSEAANTAAFF. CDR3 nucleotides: TGCGCCAGCAGTGAGGCAGCGAACACTGCAGCTTTCTTT.